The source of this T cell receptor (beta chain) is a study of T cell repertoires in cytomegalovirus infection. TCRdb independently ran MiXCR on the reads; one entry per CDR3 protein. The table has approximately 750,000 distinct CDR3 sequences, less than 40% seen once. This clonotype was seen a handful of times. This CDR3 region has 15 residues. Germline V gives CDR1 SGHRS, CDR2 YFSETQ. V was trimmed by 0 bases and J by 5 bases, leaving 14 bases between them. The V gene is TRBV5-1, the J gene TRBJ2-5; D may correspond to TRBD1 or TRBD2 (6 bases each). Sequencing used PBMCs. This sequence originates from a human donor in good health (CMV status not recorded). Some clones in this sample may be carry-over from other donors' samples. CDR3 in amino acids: CASSLDRGLRETQYF. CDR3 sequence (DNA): TGCGCCAGCAGCTTGGATCGGGGGCTGCGGGAGACCCAGTACTTC.